These 16 T cell receptor beta chains were all obtained from the same sample, sequenced in a study of CD8+ T cells in alopecia areata. Indicated treatment: oral pan-JAK inhibitor, 5-10 mg twice daily. Following RNA extraction, reverse transcription yielded cDNA that acted as the sequencing template. Data came from immunoSEQ multiplex PCR; TCRdb stores just in-frame clones and leaves some out. This table holds fewer than 250,000 clones, less than 50% found once. The sample in question was CD4+ T cells sorted from blood, obtained at approximately week 36, from a patient treated with tofacitinib. The receptors were sampled from a human donor with alopecia areata.

The chain has TRBV4-1 and TRBJ1-2; tentatively, D is TRBD1 (5 bases). Germline lookup yields CDR1 MGHRA and CDR2 YSYEKL. The CDR3 runs to 17 residues. Trimming cost V 2 bases and J 0 bases, with 16 bases left between them. The CDR3 coding sequence is TGCGCCAGCAGCCAAACTCCAACCCCGGGGCCTAACTATGGCTACACCTTC. Translated, it gives CASSQTPTPGPNYGYTF.

The chain employs TRBV5-1 and TRBJ2-7; D not resolved. Germline CDR1 and CDR2: SGHRS and YFSETQ. V lost 4 bases, J lost 2 bases, and 10 bases lay in between. This CDR3 has 13 residues. DNA for the CDR3: TGCGCCAGCAGCCCTAAGTCAACCTACGAGCAGTACTTC. As protein: CASSPKSTYEQYF.

This clone was counted a few times. The chain uses TRBV19 and TRBJ2-3; D may be TRBD1 (5 bases). V lost 2 bases to trimming and J lost 5 bases, with 5 bases between them. This CDR3 contains 12 residues. Germline CDR1 and CDR2: LNHDA and SQIVND (reference sequence). CDR3 nucleotide sequence: TGTGCCAGTAGTATAACAGGAGATACGCAGTATTTT. It specifies CASSITGDTQYF. The full variable domain, with the rest looked up from reference TRBV19 and TRBJ2-3, is DGGITQSPKYLFRKEGQNVTLSCEQNLNHDAMYWYRQDPGQGLRLIYYSQIVNDFQKGDIAEGYSVSREKKESFPLTVTSAQKNPTAFYLCASSITGDTQYFGPGTRLTVL.

This rearrangement joins TRBV30 to TRBJ2-7; 9 nucleotides match TRBD2. Looked up from germline, CDR1 is GTSNPN and CDR2 is SVGIG (reference sequence). This CDR3 spans 14 amino acids. The V and J ends lost 3 bases and 4 bases, in that order; junction bases with no gene match: 7. The CDR3 bases are TGTGCCTGGAGGATCGGGACTAGCTTTTACGAGCAGTACTTC. Its translation is CAWRIGTSFYEQYF.

This sequence joins TRBV9 and TRBJ1-2, with TRBD1 matching 10 bases. The ends lost 4 bases at V and 8 bases at J; junction bases unmatched: 5. CDR3 size: 13 residues. CDR1 and CDR2 (germline): SGDLS, YYNGEE. The CDR3 DNA sequence: TGTGCCAGCAGCCTGGACAGGGGGAACGGCTACACCTTC. This encodes CASSLDRGNGYTF.

The V call is TRBV23-1, the J call TRBJ1-5; TRBD1 might be the D (5 bases). TRBV23-1 is sorted into the ORF group, with uncertain function. The CDR3 consists of 15 residues. V lost 0 bases to trimming and J lost 9 bases, with 15 bases between them. CDR3 DNA sequence: TGCGCCAGCAGTCAATCGAAGGACGGCGGGGCGCCCCAGCATTTT. Its translation is CASSQSKDGGAPQHF.

There are a few counts of this clone. The chain employs TRBV6-5 and TRBJ2-3; D may be TRBD1 or TRBD2 (6 bases each). Per the germline V gene, CDR1 is MNHEY and CDR2 is SVGAGI. Deletions cut 6 bases from V and 3 bases from J, with 10 bases between. The CDR3 covers 13 residues. The DNA for the CDR3 is TGTGCCAGCAGGGAGGGGGGTACAGATACGCAGTATTTT. Its translation: CASREGGTDTQYF.

The table lists this clone with a few counts. The chain carries TRBV4-3 and TRBJ1-2, with TRBD1 as a possible D gene (6 bases). Trimming removed 0 bases at V and 2 bases at J, with 16 bases between. There are 17 residues in the CDR3. Germline-derived CDR1 and CDR2 are LGHNA and YSLEER. For the CDR3, the DNA is TGCGCCAGCAGCCAAGATCGGGGGGGCTATTCGAACTATGGCTACACCTTC. It encodes CASSQDRGGYSNYGYTF.

This chain uses TRBV30 with TRBJ1-1; 11 bases line up with TRBD1. This CDR3 contains 15 residues. Losses at the gene ends were 3 bases for V and 7 bases for J; bases not matched to a gene: 10. CDR1 is GTSNPN and CDR2 is SVGIG in the germline V gene (reference sequence). Here the CDR3 DNA reads TGTGCCTGGAGGGGCGGTAGGACAGGGGGCTATGAAGCTTTCTTT. The encoded protein is CAWRGGRTGGYEAFF.

The gene calls are TRBV13 and TRBJ2-7; 11 positions agree with TRBD2. Per the germline V gene, CDR1 is PRHDT and CDR2 is FYEKMQ (reference sequence). J was trimmed by 3 bases and V by 5 bases; bases with no gene match: 6. This CDR3 has 15 amino acids. The CDR3, as DNA: TGTGCCAGCAGCGCACTTGGGACTAGCGGCTACGAGCAGTACTTC. This sequence encodes CASSALGTSGYEQYF. Based on the CDR3 plus reference TRBV13 and TRBJ2-7, the full variable domain is AAGVIQSPRHLIKEKRETATLKCYPIPRHDTVYWYQQGPGQDPQFLISFYEKMQSDKGSIPDRFSAQQFSDYHSELNMSSLELGDSALYFCASSALGTSGYEQYFGPGTRLTVT.

The chain recombines TRBV7-9 with TRBJ1-4; TRBD1 might be the D (5 bases). This CDR3 is built from 15 residues. Looked up from germline, CDR1 is SEHNR and CDR2 is FQNEAQ (reference sequence). V lost 2 bases and J 3 bases, leaving 10 bases between the germline ends. Here the CDR3 DNA reads TGTGCCAGCAGCTTACAGGGTTTCGCTAATGAAAAACTGTTTTTT. Translating it yields CASSLQGFANEKLFF.

This clone has ten or more counts. V gene TRBV10-3 combines with J gene TRBJ2-7, with D hard to call. Between the trimmed V and J ends, which lost 7 bases and 0 bases, there was a span of 13 bases. This CDR3 is 14 amino acids long. The V gene's germline CDR1 is ENHRY and CDR2 SYGVKD. CDR3 bases: TGTGCCATCACCGAGACACCGAGCTCCTACGAGCAGTACTTC. Protein sequence: CAITETPSSYEQYF.

The chain's CDR3 is CASTRDVSETQYF. DNA of the CDR3: TGTGCCAGCACCAGGGACGTTTCGGAGACCCAGTACTTC. The chain links TRBV5-6 to TRBJ2-5; the D gene could be TRBD1 or TRBD2 (5 bases each). V dropped 6 bases and J dropped 5 bases, with 14 bases sitting between them. CDR3 length: 13 residues. The germline V gene has CDR1 SGHDT and CDR2 YYEEEE. The variable domain in full, completed from reference TRBV5-6 and TRBJ2-5, reads DAGVTQSPTHLIKTRGQQVTLRCSPKSGHDTVSWYQQALGQGPQFIFQYYEEEERQRGNFPDRFSGHQFPNYSSELNVNALLLGDSALYLCASTRDVSETQYFGPGTRLLVL.

The rearrangement links TRBV11-2 to TRBJ2-6, with 9 bases that match TRBD1. Per germline, CDR1 SGHAT and CDR2 FQNNGV. The trim removed 5 bases at V and 0 bases at J, leaving 8 bases unmatched. The CDR3 covers 18 residues. CDR3 in DNA: TGTGCCAGCAGCCCGAACAGGGGGCAAAGCTCTGGGGCCAACGTCCTGACTTTC. It encodes CASSPNRGQSSGANVLTF.

This clone was detected only a few times. Other DNA sequences from this sample encode an identical CDR3 as well. V usage is TRBV7-9 and J usage is TRBJ2-5; D is uncertain. The CDR3 spans 12 residues. Trimming cost V 1 base and J 4 bases, with 4 bases left between them. Germline loops: CDR1 SEHNR, CDR2 FQNEAQ (reference sequence). The CDR3 nucleotides are TGTGCCAGCAGCTTAGTGGGAGAGACCCAGTACTTC. Translating gives CASSLVGETQYF.

V gene TRBV5-1 combines with J gene TRBJ2-5; TRBD1 matches at 7 bases. The CDR3 runs 15 residues. The V and J ends lost 4 bases and 2 bases, in that order; junction bases with no gene match: 8. The germline gives CDR1 SGHRS, CDR2 YFSETQ. The CDR3 DNA is TGCGCCAGCAGCCCGGGACAGCAACCTCAAGAGACCCAGTACTTC. Its translation is CASSPGQQPQETQYF. Drawing the rest from reference TRBV5-1 and TRBJ2-5, the complete variable domain is KAGVTQTPRYLIKTRGQQVTLSCSPISGHRSVSWYQQTPGQGLQFLFEYFSETQRNKGNFPGRFSGRQFSNSRSEMNVSTLELGDSALYLCASSPGQQPQETQYFGPGTRLLVL.